This T cell receptor (beta chain) was documented in a study of OX40 agonist ivuxolimab in advanced cancers. V lost 1 base to trimming and J lost 3 bases, with 5 bases between them. Germline V lookup: CDR1 SGDLS, CDR2 YYNGEE. The CDR3 spans 13 residues. Profiled with immunoSEQ multiplex PCR; TCRdb holds only in-frame clones, not every one. The sample holds about 53,000 clones, over 75% seen once. The sequenced sample was CD4+ or CD8+ T cells sorted from blood, obtained in a trial of the OX40 agonist ivuxolimab. This clonotype was sampled from an adult with an advanced solid tumor such as melanoma, head and neck, liver or kidney cancer. J is TRBJ1-3 and V is TRBV9; unclear D gene. The CDR3 nucleotides are TGTGCCAGCAGCGTATCTTTTGGAAACACCATATATTTT. It encodes CASSVSFGNTIYF.